The text below deals with one T cell receptor (beta chain). Its antigen is not identified. This entry is derived from a study of identical twins. The study's findings and limits: The more abundant beta clonotypes in cord blood had fewer insertions, and memory repertoires did not show this. Sharing of beta out-of-frame sequences by twins showed a weaker excess. Alpha sequences out of frame and shared by twins had excess low generation probability.

The germline V gene has CDR1 MNHEY and CDR2 SVGAGI. J lost 2 bases, V lost 4 bases, and 7 bases had no gene match. CDR3 size: 16 residues. A single record per CDR3 protein comes from TCRdb applying MiXCR to the 5' RACE reads. The sample yields 700,000 to 950,000 distinct CDR3 sequences, more than 9% seen once. In addition, the sample was reused for a study of yellow fever vaccine responses in identical twins.

Sequences were obtained from PBMCs. V gene TRBV6-5 combines with J gene TRBJ2-1; the match to TRBD1 covers 8 bases. The clonotype was recovered from a woman younger than 35 in good health. CDR3 region: CASSLRDRSTYNEQFF. Written as DNA, the CDR3 is TGTGCCAGCAGTTTAAGGGACAGGTCAACCTACAATGAGCAGTTCTTC.